The rows below give T cell receptor beta chains drawn from one sample of a study of response to subunit inactivated influenza vaccine. Via MiXCR, TCRdb re-called the RT-PCR reads, giving one row per CDR3 protein. The sample lists hundreds of thousands of distinct CDR3 sequences, under 20% occurring once. The material was PBMCs from blood, obtained roughly 5 days after vaccination. The source is a middle-aged man who received an inactivated influenza vaccine. Both conserved end residues are part of each CDR3. The D gene is left open where the match is weak. Clone size, where shown, is once, few, many, or a class for clones that have expanded.

v_call	clone_size	d_call	j_call	cdr3_aa
TRBV12-3/TRBV12-4	NA	TRBD1	TRBJ1-4	CASSYGDRAPYEKLFF
TRBV11-2	NA	NA	TRBJ1-1	CASTVEPRDTEAFF
TRBV6-5	few	NA	TRBJ1-5	CASSYSPGVNQPQHF
TRBV7-6	many	TRBD1	TRBJ2-7	CASSPGRGTGKSEQYF
TRBV9	NA	NA	TRBJ2-1	CASSFREISTYNEQFF
TRBV11-2	once	TRBD1	TRBJ2-2	CASSLEGTGLGELFF
TRBV7-2	NA	NA	TRBJ1-3	CASSLAWGPGNTIYF
TRBV20-1	NA	TRBD1	TRBJ1-1	CSAVHRGSTEAFF
TRBV28	NA	NA	TRBJ1-2	CASSSLRSGYTF
TRBV18	NA	NA	TRBJ2-5	CASSPPMGETQYF
TRBV28	few	NA	TRBJ1-6	CASIPTTNSPLHF
TRBV7-2	many	TRBD2	TRBJ2-3	CASSLVGGAKDTQYF
TRBV6-2/TRBV6-3	NA	NA	TRBJ2-5	CASSYSGALETQYF
TRBV10-3	NA	TRBD1	TRBJ1-6	CASGQANNSPLHF
TRBV24-1	few	NA	TRBJ1-6	CATSDGSYNSPLHF
TRBV7-8	few	NA	TRBJ2-1	CASSVSSHNEQFF
TRBV6-2/TRBV6-3	NA	NA	TRBJ2-2	CASSPGMAAGELFF
TRBV6-2/TRBV6-3	few	NA	TRBJ2-1	CASSYLGTENEQFF
TRBV4-3	few	NA	TRBJ2-1	CASSQDYGAYNEQFF
TRBV5-1	NA	TRBD1	TRBJ2-1	CASSLEGGQGAKQFF
TRBV10-3	once	NA	TRBJ1-1	CAVLTGYGTEAFF
TRBV27	many	TRBD2	TRBJ2-7	CASSIGTIPYEQYF
TRBV4-3	NA	NA	TRBJ2-5	CASSQDWGTDQETQYF
TRBV11-2	NA	TRBD2	TRBJ2-3	CASSLEGGSGTRTDTQYF
TRBV6-2/TRBV6-3	NA	TRBD1	TRBJ2-2	CASSPRTGIETGELFF
TRBV7-2	many	NA	TRBJ2-7	CASSQVWGEQYF
TRBV27	NA	NA	TRBJ2-7	CASRPLTGFYEQYF
TRBV6-1	NA	TRBD1	TRBJ2-3	CASRQPGQGTDTQYF
TRBV5-1	few	NA	TRBJ2-5	CASSSQWIQETQYF
TRBV29-1	few	NA	TRBJ1-4	CSGRLGEKLFF
TRBV4-3	few	TRBD2	TRBJ2-1	CASSQDTSGAYNEQFF
TRBV4-3	few	TRBD2	TRBJ2-7	CASSQDRSGSTYEQYF
TRBV2	once	TRBD1	TRBJ2-7	CASIRDREIFAEQYF
TRBV20-1	NA	TRBD2	TRBJ2-5	CSASKRGGQETQYF
TRBV5-6	few	TRBD2	TRBJ2-3	CASRRLAGGLSTDTQYF
TRBV29-1	NA	NA	TRBJ2-3	CSVRGGRTSTDTQYF
TRBV10-3	once	TRBD2	TRBJ2-5	CAISEWTSGNQETQYF
TRBV20-1	many	NA	TRBJ2-3	CSARRTSRDTQYF
TRBV12-3/TRBV12-4	few	NA	TRBJ1-2	CASSLVDGEVNYGYTF
TRBV20-1	many	TRBD1	TRBJ1-5	CSAPRQGHNQPQHF
TRBV5-1	few	TRBD1	TRBJ2-5	CASSSGRGLQETQYF
TRBV12-3/TRBV12-4	NA	NA	TRBJ2-1	CASSTGLSNEQFF
TRBV10-3	few	NA	TRBJ2-7	CAISESRGSYEQYF
TRBV7-9	NA	NA	TRBJ2-3	CASTTPAGRYTDTQYF
TRBV29-1	many	NA	TRBJ2-1	CSVDKGLVAAEYNEQFF
TRBV30	NA	TRBD2	TRBJ2-2	CAWKGAGAPNTGELFF
TRBV7-9	once	NA	TRBJ2-7	CASTKAGPYEQYF
TRBV29-1	few	NA	TRBJ2-2	CSYSGLSSTGELFF